This record looks at one T cell receptor (beta chain) sequence and its context. What this receptor recognizes is not known. It has no much larger one-base neighbor in the sample; base qualities were not kept. This entry belongs to a study of blood T cells in healthy people across ages (dated by TCRdb to the mid-2010s). General notes on the study: In model experiments, template switching captured roughly one uniquely barcoded TCR beta cDNA molecule for every two T cells. Using deep sequencing normalized with unique cDNA molecular identifiers, the study measured how TCR beta repertoire diversity changes with age. The donors were split into four age groups: young (average 16 years), middle-aged (around 37), aged (more than 60) and long-lived (approximately 80). The study analyzed two additional independent replicas of 1 million unique cDNA reads from the same blood draw for two donors, one aged 18 to 29 and one aged 80 or older. Overall study outcomes, separate from this receptor: Since profiling was done on bulk unsorted PBMCs, naive and antigen-experienced compartments could not be conclusively compared. As age increased, observed TCR beta diversity per million T cells dropped in a roughly linear way, and a significant reduction was already evident by age roughly 40. The percentage of naive T cells measured by flow cytometry correlated strongly with observed TCR beta diversity. Compared with the aged group, the long-lived group had more naive CD4+ T cells, fewer expanded clones and increased TCR diversity, suggesting age selection. Estimates of total diversity from one million sequenced T cells were regarded as lower bounds and underestimates. Donor CMV infection status was unknown, potentially confounding age-related changes in expanded clonotypes.

The roughly 39 donors, aged roughly 6 to 95 years, were systemically healthy Caucasian individuals from Russia. Each donor gave approximately 9.3 milliliters of peripheral blood, collected into EDTA-treated Vacutainer tubes. Ficoll-Paque density-gradient centrifugation was used to isolate PBMCs, with at least 6.5 million per sample. Total RNA, at least 6 micrograms per sample, was extracted from PBMCs with Trizol reagent. For every donor, an aliquot of PBMCs went through flow cytometry to measure the percentages of naive CD45RAhigh/CD27high T cells. Library generation was performed with 5' RACE. TCRdb records Illumina HiSeq 2500 as the sequencer. A second PCR of 7 to 11 cycles was run with a J-beta primer mix and a sample-barcoded 5' primer. Each TCR beta cDNA molecule received a unique molecular identifier from a template-switch 5' adaptor carrying 12 random nucleotides. At least 2.5 million CDR3-containing paired-end reads were obtained from each sample. First-strand cDNA synthesis was performed from all RNA using the Mint cDNA synthesis kit, with priming by a TRBC-specific oligonucleotide. Following uracil-DNA glycosylase treatment, a first 18-cycle PCR with universal primers M1SS and BC2_uni_R was performed on all cDNA. Per the original workflow: Normalization of each sample was performed by random selection of 1 million high-quality reads, each carrying a distinct molecular identifier. Instead of being binned into consensus sequences, reads with shared molecular identifiers were discarded. MiTCR, set to a Q25 quality threshold and the strictest error-elimination algorithm, was used for CDR3 identification, clonotype clustering and error correction. A nonparametric unseen species model with Euler transformation was used to estimate lower-bound total TCR beta diversity. The public reads were reanalyzed by TCRdb: fastp trimming at Q25, MiXCR alignment, in-frame beta chains only. Every distinct CDR3 protein forms one entry, paired with its most common genes and DNA. The V and J calls here are based on TCRdb, not the publication. A total of more than 500,000 distinct CDR3 sequences appear in this sample, roughly a quarter of them only once. The ten biggest clones cover approximately 3.5% of the sample.

The V and J ends are trimmed by 7 bases and 8 bases, leaving 17 bases between them. CDR1 and CDR2 are read off the germline V gene (reference sequence) as MNHEY and SMNVEV. From cysteine to phenylalanine, the CDR3 is 13 amino acids long. Left in the record is the CDR3 DNA by itself, 39 bases read in frame from the first base. These data also formed part of another study, on T cells of mothers and their children. The second paper further reports: Donors were nine systemically healthy Caucasian individuals: three mothers and their six children. cDNA synthesis consumed the entire amount of extracted RNA, loaded at approximately 1.6 ug RNA in each 15 ul reaction. In the second PCR, the M1S primer introduced both the sample barcodes and 2-4 random nucleotides. More than 8.5 million TCR beta CDR3 reads were obtained from each mother, and about 3 million reads were obtained from each child. TCR recombination output is similarly shaped by thymic selection in related and unrelated pairs, with a minor effect exerted by inherited differences. Related mother-child pairs always showed normalized repertoire overlap that was slightly higher than in unrelated mother-child pairs, though the difference was never significant. With a sensitivity of approximately 92 clones per million clonotypes, no persistent microchimeric T cell clones were detected. The study used deep NGS to compare TCR beta repertoires of mothers and children, seeking features distinguishing related mother-child pairs from unrelated individuals. The mean age was roughly 40 +/- 4 years for the mothers and about 12 +/- 4 years for the children. After adapters were ligated using NEBNext reagents, the libraries underwent 100+100 nt paired-end sequencing on an Illumina HiSeq 2000. Mother and child libraries were prepared a month apart and sequenced in separate runs to prevent cross-contamination. Each donor had between roughly 450,000 and 2,300,000 distinct TCR beta clonotypes identified. Naive TCR beta clonotypes were estimated from low-frequency clonotypes matched to each donor's FACS-determined naive share, without sorting.

Recombination joined TRBV27 with TRBJ1-2; 5 matching bases give a weak D call of TRBD1. The sample comprised blood. This clonotype was obtained from a boy aged 2 to 10 in good health. The DNA sequence is TGTGCCAGCACCTCTGTGGGGGTTGGAGGCTACACCTTC. This is translated as CASTSVGVGGYTF.